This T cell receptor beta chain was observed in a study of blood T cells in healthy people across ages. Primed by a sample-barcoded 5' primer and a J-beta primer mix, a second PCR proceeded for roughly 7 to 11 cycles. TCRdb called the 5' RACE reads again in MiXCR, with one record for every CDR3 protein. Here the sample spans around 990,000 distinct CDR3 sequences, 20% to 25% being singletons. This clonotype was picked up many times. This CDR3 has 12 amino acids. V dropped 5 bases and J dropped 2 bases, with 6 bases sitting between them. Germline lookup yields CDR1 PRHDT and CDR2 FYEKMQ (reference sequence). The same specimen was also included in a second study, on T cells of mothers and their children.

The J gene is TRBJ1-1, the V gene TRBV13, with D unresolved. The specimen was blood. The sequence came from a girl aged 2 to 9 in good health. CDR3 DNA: TGTGCCAGCAGCCATGGAAACACTGAAGCTTTCTTT. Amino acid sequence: CASSHGNTEAFF.